These 18 T cell receptor beta chains were all obtained from the same sample, sequenced in a study of low-dose radiotherapy and immunotherapy resistance in tumors. Stated time point: after trial treatment. The treatment is: LDRT plus nivolumab, ipilimumab, low-dose cyclophosphamide and aspirin (RACIN trial). Gene-specific TRAV and TRBV primers were used for first-strand cDNA, covering alpha and beta chains. It was with a constant-region primer and a V-primer adapter that TCRs were amplified over about 20 PCR cycles. TCRdb re-derived calls from the reads in MiXCR, one entry per CDR3 protein. This sample has approximately 91,000 distinct CDR3 sequences, with around a fifth found just once. The sequences come from PBMCs, collected after low-dose radiotherapy plus immunotherapy. The receptor source for this set is a female donor with ovarian cancer.

Ten or more counts support this clonotype. The V and J genes are TRBV14 and TRBJ1-3, with no clear D. Germline assignment: CDR1 SGHDN and CDR2 FVKESK. Trimming removed 1 base at V and 0 bases at J, with 7 bases between. The CDR3 totals 15 residues. In DNA, the CDR3 is TGTGCCAGCAGCCAAGTGGGGTTCTCTGGAAACACCATATATTTT. Protein sequence: CASSQVGFSGNTIYF.

This clonotype was counted at least ten times. V and J are TRBV28 and TRBJ2-1; 12 bases are a match to TRBD2. Germline CDR1 reads MDHEN; CDR2 reads SYDVKM. After removal of 4 bases from V and 4 bases from J, the junction contained 2 bases not matched to a gene. The length of the CDR3 is 15 residues. The CDR3 sequence: CASSSSGGGYNEQFF. The CDR3 DNA reads TGTGCCAGCAGTTCTAGCGGGGGGGGATACAATGAGCAGTTCTTC. The full variable domain, rest sourced from reference TRBV28 and TRBJ2-1, is DVKVTQSSRYLVKRTGEKVFLECVQDMDHENMFWYRQDPGLGLRLIYFSYDVKMKEKGDIPEGYSVSREKKERFSLILESASTNQTSMYLCASSSSGGGYNEQFFGPGTRLTVL.

At least ten counts were recorded for this clonotype. The chain employs TRBV5-1 and TRBJ2-7; D not certain. V was trimmed by 0 bases and J by 3 bases, leaving 13 bases between them. This CDR3 is built from 15 residues. CDR1 and CDR2 (germline): SGHRS, YFSETQ. The CDR3 here is CASSLGIDTIYEQYF. The CDR3 DNA reads TGCGCCAGCAGCTTGGGGATCGACACCATCTACGAGCAGTACTTC.

This chain links TRBV6-1 with TRBJ2-1; TRBD1 is a possible D gene (6 bases). V lost 3 bases to trimming and J lost 4 bases, with 16 bases between them. The V gene's germline CDR1 is MNHNS and CDR2 SASEGT. CDR3 length: 16 amino acids. The CDR3 coding sequence is TGTGCCAGCAGTGAGAGCCAGGGGCGACTATACAATGAGCAGTTCTTC. It encodes CASSESQGRLYNEQFF.

This clonotype has a count of ten or more. V and J are TRBV28 and TRBJ2-3, with D perhaps TRBD1 or TRBD2 (7 bases each). The CDR3 extends over 13 amino acids. Trimming shortened V by 6 bases and J by 5 bases, and 12 bases separated the two germline ends. Germline V gene data show CDR1 as MDHEN and CDR2 as SYDVKM. The CDR3 here is CASSQGGIDTQYF. As DNA, the CDR3 is TGTGCCAGCAGCCAGGGGGGGATAGATACGCAGTATTTT.

This clonotype showed up many times. The V call is TRBV19, the J call TRBJ2-1; 7 bases align to TRBD2. With V trimmed by 4 bases and J by 6 bases, 6 bases remained unmatched. The CDR3 extends over 14 amino acids. CDR1 and CDR2 (germline): LNHDA, SQIVND (reference sequence). CDR3 protein: CASSTRLAANEQFF. DNA of the CDR3: TGTGCCAGTAGTACTCGGCTAGCGGCCAATGAGCAGTTCTTC.

The sample holds many counts of this clonotype. V gene TRBV14 combines with J gene TRBJ2-1; TRBD2 agrees at 11 bases. Germline values: CDR1 SGHDN, CDR2 FVKESK. This CDR3 has 16 amino acids. Trimming at V came to 1 base and at J to 10 bases, leaving 9 bases not matched to a gene. CDR3 protein: CASSQGTSGSGREQFF. The CDR3, as DNA: TGTGCCAGCAGCCAAGGGACTAGCGGGTCCGGACGGGAGCAGTTCTTC. Supplemented by reference TRBV14 and TRBJ2-1, the full variable domain reads EAGVTQFPSHSVIEKGQTVTLRCDPISGHDNLYWYRRVMGKEIKFLLHFVKESKQDESGMPNNRFLAERTGGTYSTLKVQPAELEDSGVYFCASSQGTSGSGREQFFGPGTRLTVL.

This clonotype appeared many times. The chain uses TRBV7-8 and TRBJ1-5; D gene ambiguous. From germline, CDR1 is SGHVS and CDR2 FQNEAQ. The CDR3 covers 13 residues. The ends were cut back, 2 bases at V and 5 bases at J, with 7 bases in the middle. The CDR3 spells CASSLSGDQPQHF. The DNA of the CDR3 is TGTGCCAGCAGCTTATCGGGCGATCAGCCCCAGCATTTT.

This clonotype came up many times. This chain connects TRBV3-1 to TRBJ1-1, with no clear D. Germline V CDR1 and CDR2: LGHDT, YNNKEL (reference sequence). V shed 5 bases and J shed 0 bases, with 7 bases lying between them. The CDR3 covers 13 residues. This CDR3 is CASSKQMNTEAFF. DNA for the CDR3: TGTGCCAGCAGCAAACAAATGAACACTGAAGCTTTCTTT. Combining the CDR3 with reference TRBV3-1 and TRBJ1-1 gives the whole variable domain DTAVSQTPKYLVTQMGNDKSIKCEQNLGHDTMYWYKQDSKKFLKIMFSYNNKELIINETVPNRFSPKSPDKAHLNLHINSLELGDSAVYFCASSKQMNTEAFFGQGTRLTVV.

By proportion, this clonotype is medium-sized. The CDR3: CASSTLGQGNTEAFF. In nucleotides, the CDR3 is TGTGCCAGCAGTACACTGGGACAGGGGAACACTGAAGCTTTCTTT. The chain joins TRBV28 to TRBJ1-1, with 9 bases fitting TRBD1. Germline CDR1 is MDHEN and CDR2 is SYDVKM. The ends lost 5 bases at V and 1 base at J; junction bases unmatched: 5. The CDR3 has 15 residues.

This clonotype was counted only a few times. No DNA is shown, since the ends of the CDR3 on it are uncertain; the CDR3 is the one TCRdb lists. V is TRBV5-1 and J is TRBJ2-2; the table's D call TRBD1 went unverified against the DNA. Germline V gene lookup returns CDR1 SGHRS and CDR2 YFSETQ. The CDR3 spans 16 amino acids, including both terminal residues. CDR3 amino acids: CASSGQPANTGELFFF.

This clonotype was counted at least ten times. The V call is TRBV7-9, the J call TRBJ2-7, with D perhaps matching TRBD1 (5 bases). This CDR3 has 15 residues. The V end was cut by 4 bases, the J end by 2 bases, with 15 bases between. Germline V gives CDR1 SEHNR, CDR2 FQNEAQ (reference sequence). The CDR3 spells CASSSLTETPYEQYF. The DNA for the CDR3 is TGTGCCAGCAGCTCGCTGACAGAAACCCCCTACGAGCAGTACTTC.

This clonotype was seen at least ten times. The chain has TRBV19 and TRBJ2-1; 10 bases agree with TRBD1. In germline, CDR1 is LNHDA, CDR2 SQIVND (reference sequence). This CDR3 spans 15 amino acids. The trim removed 9 bases at V and 7 bases at J, leaving 12 bases unmatched. CDR3 in DNA: TGTGCCAGCGGAGGGGGGACAGGGGTCGGGAATGAGCAGTTCTTC. Translating it yields CASGGGTGVGNEQFF.

This clonotype was seen many times. V and J are TRBV5-6 and TRBJ1-1; no firm D call. The length of the CDR3 is 11 residues. V lost 0 bases, J lost 5 bases, and 2 bases lay in between. Germline CDR1 and CDR2: SGHDT and YYEEEE. The CDR3 bases are TGTGCCAGCAGCTTGGCGACTGAAGCTTTCTTT. Protein product: CASSLATEAFF.

This clonotype was seen many times. This chain links TRBV7-8 with TRBJ2-1; D remains ambiguous. CDR1 and CDR2 (germline): SGHVS, FQNEAQ. The CDR3 consists of 11 residues. V lost 5 bases to trimming and J lost 7 bases, with 6 bases between them. The CDR3 here is CASSPSNEQFF. For the CDR3, the DNA is TGTGCCAGCAGCCCTTCTAATGAGCAGTTCTTC.

As regards this clonotype: The junction shows a germline mismatch at one end, possibly a read error. V gene TRBV5-1 combines with J gene TRBJ2-1; 9 bases fit TRBD2. CDR1 SGHRS and CDR2 YFSETQ come from the germline V gene. The CDR3 sequence is 20 residues long. In DNA form, the CDR3 reads TGCGCCAGCAGCTTCGATCTTGGCGGGGGGGATATGGGTTTATACAATGAGCGGTTCTTC. Its protein product is CASSFDLGGGDMGLYNERFF.

Ten or more counts support this clonotype. DNA for the CDR3: TGCAGCGTTGATCCCTCAGACAGGGTGCATGAGCAGTTCTTC. It translates to CSVDPSDRVHEQFF. This chain connects TRBV29-1 to TRBJ2-1, with 7 bases that match TRBD1. The J segment lost 8 bases and the V segment lost 3 bases, leaving 10 bases of the junction unmatched. Germline V gene data show CDR1 as SQVTM and CDR2 as ANQGSEA. The CDR3 has 14 amino acids.

Ten or more counts support this clonotype. CDR3 in DNA: TGTGCCAGCAGCTTCCAGGGGGCAACGTCCCGGGAGACCCAGTACTTC. This codes for CASSFQGATSRETQYF. This chain joins TRBV7-9 and TRBJ2-5, with 8 nucleotides matching TRBD1. Germline V CDR1 and CDR2: SEHNR, FQNEAQ (reference sequence). Trimming cost V 3 bases and J 5 bases; bases outside gene matches: 11. This CDR3 is 16 amino acids long.